A selection of T cell receptor beta chains follows, all from one sample in a study of OX40 agonist ivuxolimab in advanced cancers. Produced via immunoSEQ multiplex PCR; TCRdb's table is partial and in-frame only. The sample lists tens of thousands of clones, 85% occurring once. Sequences were derived from CD4+ or CD8+ T cells sorted from blood, sampled in a trial of the OX40 agonist ivuxolimab. The receptors derive from an adult with an advanced solid tumor such as melanoma, head and neck, liver or kidney cancer. The CDR3 runs from the conserved cysteine through the conserved F or W. The order of the fields is J gene, V gene, D gene, clone size, CDR3 protein, CDR3 DNA. A D gene is named only where the DNA matches it firmly. Not all rows give a size; the values are once, few, many and, for expanded clones, a class.

TRBJ1-2 TRBV2 TRBD1 once CASSETGVAGYTF TGTGCCAGCAGCGAAACAGGGGTTGCTGGCTACACCTTC
TRBJ1-2 TRBV5-1 TRBD1 few CASSPGQGAPGYGYTF TGCGCCAGCAGCCCGGGACAGGGGGCGCCTGGCTATGGCTACACCTTC
TRBJ1-2 TRBV5-1 . . CASSLDTANYGYTF TGCGCCAGCAGCTTGGACACAGCTAACTATGGCTACACCTTC
TRBJ2-1 TRBV10-1 TRBD2 . CASSESLAGGNEQFF TGCGCCAGCAGTGAGTCACTAGCGGGAGGCAATGAGCAGTTCTTC
TRBJ1-1 TRBV11-2 . once CASSFKYTEAFF TGTGCCAGCAGTTTCAAGTACACTGAAGCTTTCTTT
TRBJ1-3 TRBV7-2 TRBD1 . CASSLNGGTGAWDTIYF TGTGCCAGCAGCTTAAATGGGGGAACAGGGGCTTGGGACACCATATATTTT
TRBJ1-1 TRBV4-3 . . CASSQNTGVNTEAFF TGCGCCAGCAGCCAAAATACAGGAGTGAACACTGAAGCTTTCTTT
TRBJ2-5 TRBV7-2 TRBD2 . CASTFSGLQETQYF TGTGCCAGCACCTTTAGCGGGCTCCAAGAGACCCAGTACTTC
TRBJ2-3 TRBV5-5 TRBD2 . CASSLVQGGLAGNTDTQYF TGTGCCAGCAGCTTGGTACAGGGGGGACTAGCGGGGAACACAGATACGCAGTATTTT
TRBJ2-3 TRBV5-5 . . CASSFVRDTQYF TGTGCCAGCAGCTTCGTAAGGGATACGCAGTATTTT
TRBJ1-1 TRBV5-6 . . CASSPGTQNTEAFF TGTGCCAGCAGCCCTGGGACACAGAACACTGAAGCTTTCTTT
TRBJ1-2 TRBV6-5 TRBD1 . CASSHGTGANYGYTF TGTGCCAGCAGTCATGGGACAGGAGCTAACTATGGCTACACCTTC
TRBJ1-2 TRBV9 . few CASWRTPYGYTF TGTGCCAGCTGGAGGACACCCTATGGCTACACCTTC
TRBJ1-5 TRBV7-9 . . CASNLPGQPQHF TGTGCCAGCAATTTACCGGGTCAGCCCCAGCATTTT
TRBJ2-6 TRBV6-5 . once CASGQNSGANVLTF TGTGCCAGCGGCCAGAACTCTGGGGCCAACGTCCTGACTTTC
TRBJ2-1 TRBV6-5 TRBD2 . CASRPGLDNNEQFF TGTGCCAGCAGACCGGGACTAGACAACAATGAGCAGTTCTTC
TRBJ2-7 TRBV10-3 . . CAISESGEQYF TGTGCCATCAGTGAGTCCGGAGAGCAGTACTTC
TRBJ1-5 TRBV2 . . CASSQVGGPRNQPQHF TGTGCCAGCAGCCAAGTGGGGGGCCCCAGGAATCAGCCCCAGCATTTT
TRBJ2-7 TRBV27 . . CASSIPGYEQYF TGTGCCAGCAGTATTCCCGGCTACGAGCAGTACTTC
TRBJ2-7 TRBV27 . . CASSPMPPSTYEQYF TGTGCCAGCAGTCCAATGCCCCCGTCAACCTACGAGCAGTACTTC
TRBJ2-5 TRBV7-8 . . CASSLGFSVTQETQYF TGTGCCAGCAGCTTAGGTTTCTCAGTTACTCAAGAGACCCAGTACTTC
TRBJ1-5 TRBV6-5 . . CASRDHSNQPQHF TGTGCCAGCAGAGACCATAGCAATCAGCCCCAGCATTTT
TRBJ2-7 TRBV7-2 TRBD1 . CASSLVRPWDRAYEQYF TGTGCCAGCAGCTTAGTTCGGCCGTGGGACAGAGCCTACGAGCAGTACTTC
TRBJ1-2 TRBV28 TRBD1 few CASKKRQGYYGYTF TGTGCCAGCAAAAAAAGACAGGGGTACTATGGCTACACCTTC
TRBJ2-7 TRBV6-6 . . CASISGTDAYEQYF TGTGCCAGCATATCCGGGACGGATGCCTACGAGCAGTACTTC
TRBJ1-5 TRBV4-1 . . CASSQLGDTFRPQHF TGCGCCAGCAGCCAACTCGGGGACACCTTTAGGCCCCAGCATTTT
TRBJ1-1 TRBV27 . . CASSPQQGGNTEAFF TGTGCCAGCAGTCCTCAACAGGGTGGGAACACTGAAGCTTTCTTT
TRBJ2-3 TRBV6-5 . . CASWHTSTDTQYF TGTGCCAGCTGGCACACTTCCACAGATACGCAGTATTTT
TRBJ2-7 TRBV4-1 . once CASSQDRGYEQYF TGCGCCAGCAGCCAAGATCGCGGGTACGAGCAGTACTTC